Listed below are T cell receptor beta chains from one sample, sequenced in a study of shared clonotypes between healthy human individuals. Repertoires were generated with immunoSEQ multiplex PCR, while TCRdb's copy carries only in-frame clones and drops some. The table has about 700,000 clones, under 95% seen once. Sequenced: naive CD8+ T cells sorted from blood. The origin of the receptors is a man aged 25-40 years in good health. The CDR3 runs from the conserved cysteine through the conserved F or W. The D gene is left open where the match is weak. The size entry is marked missing in some rows and otherwise reads once, few, many or a size class.

clone size	D gene	V gene	J gene	CDR3 protein	CDR3 DNA
-	TRBD2	TRBV27	TRBJ2-1	CASSLPGLAGVNEQFF	TGTGCCAGCAGTTTACCCGGACTAGCGGGAGTCAATGAGCAGTTCTTC
-	-	TRBV6-5	TRBJ2-1	CASSYDRSSYNEQFF	TGTGCCAGCAGTTACGACCGGAGCTCCTACAATGAGCAGTTCTTC
-	-	TRBV5-1	TRBJ1-1	CASSPRGPGDTEAFF	TGCGCCAGCAGCCCCAGGGGTCCTGGTGACACTGAAGCTTTCTTT
-	TRBD1	TRBV9	TRBJ2-4	CASSAEDRGFSKNIQYF	TGTGCCAGCAGCGCAGAGGACAGGGGATTTTCCAAAAACATTCAGTACTTC
-	TRBD2	TRBV5-8	TRBJ2-3	CASSFGTSGNTWTQYF	TGTGCCAGCAGCTTTGGGACTAGCGGGAATACTTGGACGCAGTATTTT
few	TRBD2	TRBV28	TRBJ2-2	CASSLVLAGGPEELFF	TGTGCCAGCAGTTTAGTCCTAGCGGGAGGGCCGGAGGAGCTGTTTTTT
once	-	TRBV5-4	TRBJ2-3	CASSLMRTDTQYF	TGTGCCAGCAGCTTGATGAGGACAGATACGCAGTATTTT
-	-	TRBV4-1	TRBJ2-5	CASSAPNEETQYF	TGCGCCAGCAGCGCCCCGAACGAGGAGACCCAGTACTTC
-	-	TRBV25-1	TRBJ1-4	CASSSRRGDGLFF	TGTGCCAGCAGTTCTCGGAGAGGGGACGGACTGTTTTTT
-	-	TRBV7-6	TRBJ2-2	CASSHPMNTGELFF	TGTGCCAGCAGCCATCCGATGAACACCGGGGAGCTGTTTTTT
-	-	TRBV5-1	TRBJ1-1	CASRMNTEAFF	TGCGCCAGCAGGATGAACACTGAAGCTTTCTTT
-	-	TRBV11-2	TRBJ2-5	CASSLVTRFPLETQYF	TGTGCCAGCAGCTTAGTGACTAGATTTCCCCTCGAGACCCAGTACTTC
-	TRBD1	TRBV6-1	TRBJ2-7	CAIPGRGTGGYEQYF	TGTGCCATCCCAGGGAGAGGAACAGGGGGCTACGAGCAGTACTTC
-	-	TRBV27	TRBJ1-1	CASRGSGPRTEAFF	TGTGCCAGCAGGGGATCGGGGCCGCGCACTGAAGCTTTCTTT
-	TRBD2	TRBV27	TRBJ2-7	CASSPTGLAGGLVYEQYF	TGTGCCAGCAGTCCAACGGGACTAGCCGGGGGGTTGGTCTACGAGCAGTACTTC
-	-	TRBV11-3	TRBJ2-2	CASSPSGAGELFF	TGTGCCAGCAGCCCTTCTGGGGCCGGGGAGCTGTTTTTT
-	-	TRBV2	TRBJ2-7	CASTYGLIYEQYF	TGTGCCAGCACATACGGGTTGATCTACGAGCAGTACTTC
-	-	TRBV9	TRBJ2-1	CASSDSLRANEQFF	TGTGCCAGCAGCGATAGCCTAAGGGCGAATGAGCAGTTCTTC
-	-	TRBV28	TRBJ2-2	CASSFRGRTGELFF	TGTGCCAGCAGTTTTCGGGGGCGCACCGGGGAGCTGTTTTTT
-	TRBD2	TRBV19	TRBJ2-1	CASTGLADLLNEQFF	TGTGCCAGTACAGGACTAGCGGACCTCCTAAATGAGCAGTTCTTC
-	TRBD1	TRBV27	TRBJ1-2	CASSPTGGGNYGYTF	TGTGCCAGCAGTCCTACAGGGGGCGGGAACTATGGCTACACCTTC
few	-	TRBV7-9	TRBJ2-3	CASNRAQDTQYF	TGTGCCAGCAACCGAGCCCAAGATACGCAGTATTTT
-	-	TRBV10-3	TRBJ2-1	CAISDAIGYNEQFF	TGTGCCATCAGCGACGCAATAGGGTACAATGAGCAGTTCTTC
-	-	TRBV5-5	TRBJ2-3	CASSTPGQVASTDTQYF	TGTGCCAGCAGCACGCCGGGACAAGTGGCTAGCACAGATACGCAGTATTTT
-	-	TRBV14	TRBJ2-7	CASSQVGDYEQYF	TGTGCCAGCAGCCAAGTCGGAGACTACGAGCAGTACTTC
-	TRBD1	TRBV11-2	TRBJ2-1	CASSLDPGTGAEFF	TGTGCCAGCAGCTTAGATCCCGGGACAGGGGCGGAGTTCTTC
few	TRBD2	TRBV30	TRBJ2-1	CAWNAGLGVGNEQFF	TGTGCCTGGAACGCGGGACTAGGGGTTGGGAATGAGCAGTTCTTC
-	TRBD1	TRBV18	TRBJ2-6	CASFSTQDRENAGANVLTF	TGTGCCAGCTTCTCCACACAAGACAGGGAGAATGCTGGGGCCAACGTCCTGACTTTC
-	-	TRBV5-4	TRBJ2-7	CASSPERANSYEQYF	TGTGCCAGCAGCCCCGAGCGGGCAAATTCCTACGAGCAGTACTTC
-	-	TRBV27	TRBJ1-2	CASRLTGLVGGYTF	TGTGCCAGCAGATTGACAGGTCTTGTGGGCGGCTACACCTTC
-	-	TRBV4-1	TRBJ1-1	CASSQDPPVQVNTEAFF	TGCGCCAGCAGCCAAGATCCCCCGGTACAGGTGAACACTGAAGCTTTCTTT